This entry describes one T cell receptor beta chain. The target antigen is unknown. This entry is derived from a study of beta chain features in type 1 diabetes. Study-wide results and caveats: PCR might preferentially amplify shorter templates, equally in patients and controls. Type 1 diabetes patients had TCRB CDR3s that were shorter (moderately but significantly so) in all four CD4+ subsets. Type 1 diabetes patients had fewer VDJ junction insertions and more deletions.

Expressed TCRB transcripts were sequenced after all isolated RNA was converted to cDNA. Sequencing was performed with immunoSEQ multiplex PCR; in TCRdb, only in-frame clones are kept and a portion is missing. The sample has about 930,000 clones; roughly a sixth are singletons. The sample consisted of naive CD4+ T cells from blood. The source is a woman aged 18-30 years in good health.

Written as DNA, the CDR3 is TGTGCCAGCAGTGGGAGTTTTGGCTCTGGGGCCAACGTCCTGACTTTC. Translating it yields CASSGSFGSGANVLTF. The genes are TRBV6-1 and TRBJ2-6; D is unclear. The CDR3 has 16 amino acids. Looked up from germline, CDR1 is MNHNS and CDR2 is SASEGT. V was trimmed by 4 bases and J by 0 bases, leaving 10 bases between them.